This T cell receptor beta chain was identified during a study of early T cells in non-severe SARS-CoV-2 infection (dated by TCRdb to the early 2020s). Background for the entire study: Because TCR sequencing was done on bulk RNA from unsorted whole blood, the alpha and beta chains could not be paired.

The method was 5' RACE. For sequencing, a NextSeq 500 was employed. To correct for sequencing error and PCR bias, the TCR library protocol tagged individual cDNA molecules with unique molecular identifiers. Sequencing covered both TCR alpha and beta chains, and within each sample the abundances of alpha and beta sequences were tightly co-correlated. The paper's data handling went like this. V gene, J gene and CDR3 annotation of TCR sequences was performed with Decombinator V4. TCRs were defined as expanded if a significant change between any two time points was detected under a Poisson model with p below 0.0001. Abundances of TCRs were expressed as counts per million after normalisation to the total number of TCRs sequenced in each sample. MAIT TCRs were defined by TRAV1-2 paired with TRAJ12, TRAJ20 or TRAJ33, and iNKT TCRs by TRAV10 paired with TRAJ18. VDJdb, accessed on 1 November 2021, was searched for TCRs annotated for CMV, EBV and SARS-CoV-2, and TCRs annotated for more than one antigen were excluded. The public reads were reanalyzed by TCRdb: fastp trimming at Q25, MiXCR alignment, in-frame beta chains only. Rows matching on CDR3 protein sequence are summarized as one entry with the most common DNA and genes. The V and J calls shown here were made by TCRdb, not taken from the authors' results. The sample has approximately 48,000 distinct CDR3 sequences on record, approximately 8.5% of them singletons. About 15% of the sample rests with the top ten.

With respect to this clonotype: It lacks a known antigen. No quality values exist for individual bases; no much larger clone is one base distant.

The paper's findings and limits, for the study overall: Matching against VDJdb was skewed toward anti-spike CD8 responses, likely underestimated virus-specific expansions, and missed private and CD4 specificities.

Set within a cohort of healthcare workers in London, UK, this nested case-control study involved weekly PCR testing of nasopharyngeal swabs along with blood sampling. Healthcare workers were recruited during the week of the UK lockdown, between 23 and 31 March 2020, and followed weekly for up to about 15 weeks. Cut back by 1 base and 5 bases, the V and J ends lie 12 bases apart. Spanning cysteine to phenylalanine, the CDR3 consists of 15 amino acids. The read is trimmed to its CDR3 DNA, 45 bases read in frame from base 1. The germline V gene supplies CDR1 SGHTA and CDR2 FQGTGA. The TCR was taken from an adult who was a healthcare worker with PCR-confirmed SARS-CoV-2 infection or an uninfected control (not recorded which). The receptor chain draws on TRBV7-3 and TRBJ2-1; a confident D gene designation cannot be given. Sequencing was performed on whole blood. The bases read TGTGCCAGCAGCTTAAGGTCAACGGCCCACAATGAGCAGTTCTTC. This sequence encodes CASSLRSTAHNEQFF.